Here is one T cell receptor (beta chain) with its context. This CDR3 spans 13 amino acids. Germline lookup yields CDR1 MGHRA and CDR2 YSYEKL. The V gene lost 0 bases and the J gene lost 2 bases, with 5 bases spanning the gap. The sample originates from a study of cytotoxic CD8 clonotypes in ibrutinib-treated CLL. Clones were sequenced by immunoSEQ multiplex PCR, and TCRdb holds only the in-frame ones, with some missing. The sample has some 19,000 clones; roughly 80% are singletons. V is TRBV4-1 and J is TRBJ2-7; D gene ambiguous. The origin of this receptor is a human donor with chronic lymphocytic leukemia. Sequenced here: PBMCs, sampled before ibrutinib treatment. The CDR3 nucleotides read TGCGCCAGCAGCCAAGATCTAGCCTACGAGCAGTACTTC. This codes for CASSQDLAYEQYF.